This TCR beta chain was observed in a study of radiotherapy plus CTLA-4 blockade in lung cancer. Study details: Objective responses occurred in roughly a sixth of patients; over 25% had disease control. Study findings and constraints: Response was reportedly best predicted by early blood T cell clone dynamics, with interferon-beta. In blood, TCR clones derived from the tumor expanded after radiotherapy plus ipilimumab.

The repertoire was sequenced with immunoSEQ multiplex PCR; TCRdb's copy has only in-frame clones and lacks some. Among around 26,000 clones listed, 70% to 75% were seen once. CDR3 size: 16 residues. Germline assignment: CDR1 MNHEY and CDR2 SMNVEV (reference sequence). Deletions cut 1 base from V and 0 bases from J, with 10 bases between. Participants had chemo-refractory metastatic non-small-cell lung cancer and were treated with focal radiation plus ipilimumab CTLA-4 blockade. Only a few counts were recorded for this clone. Its antigen is not known. This same CDR3 is encoded by further DNA sequences in the sample.

The chain employs TRBV27 and TRBJ2-1; possible D gene TRBD2, 5 bases. The clonotype was recovered from a human donor with non-small cell lung cancer whose response to radiotherapy plus ipilimumab could not be evaluated. Sequenced material: peripheral blood, taken from a patient treated with radiotherapy plus ipilimumab. The CDR3 bases are TGTGCCAGCAGTTTATTTGCTGGGAGCTCCTACAATGAGCAGTTCTTC. Protein product: CASSLFAGSSYNEQFF.